What follows is one T cell receptor beta chain and its context. These data come from a study of blood T cell repertoires in COVID-19. Study at large: Samples representing acute and convalescent COVID-19 were sourced from the United States, Italy and Spain.

Sequencing was performed with immunoSEQ multiplex PCR; in TCRdb, only in-frame clones are kept and a portion is missing. The data show about 160,000 clones, around 90% seen once. The V end was cut by 3 bases, the J end by 4 bases, with 15 bases between. From germline, CDR1 is GTSNPN and CDR2 SVGIG (reference sequence). The CDR3 is 14 residues long. This sequence originates from a woman between 55 and 75 years old with active or convalescent COVID-19. This chain connects TRBV30 to TRBJ1-2; TRBD1 is a possible D gene (5 bases). Specimen: peripheral blood. CDR3 region: CAWRGIDSVYGYTF. For the CDR3, the DNA is TGTGCCTGGAGGGGGATCGACAGCGTCTATGGCTACACCTTC.